The 11 T cell receptor beta chains in this list originate from one sample, sequenced in a study of PD-1 blockade in classical Hodgkin lymphoma. Patients all relapsed after autologous stem cell transplantation, and there was variation in brentuximab vedotin exposure. Assay: immunoSEQ multiplex PCR; the TCRdb copy retains only in-frame clones and omits some. The table includes around 100,000 clones, 75% to 90% detected once. The specimen comprised peripheral blood mononuclear cells (PBMCs), sampled before the second cycle of nivolumab. These receptors came from a human donor with classical Hodgkin lymphoma.

The rearrangement uses TRBV19 and TRBJ2-5; D is possibly TRBD1 or TRBD2 (6 bases each). CDR1 and CDR2 from the germline V gene are LNHDA and SQIVND (reference sequence). The V end was cut by 6 bases, the J end by 1 base, with 9 bases between. The CDR3 covers 13 residues. The CDR3 nucleotides are TGTGCCAGTAGCGGGGGCCCCCAAGAGACCCAGTACTTC. Its translation: CASSGGPQETQYF.

This rearrangement joins TRBV6-5 to TRBJ1-1; D unclear. Germline V gene data show CDR1 as MNHEY and CDR2 as SVGAGI. The ends were cut back, 5 bases at V and 5 bases at J, with 12 bases in the middle. This CDR3 comprises 13 residues. The chain's CDR3 is CASSPAVATEAFF. The CDR3, as DNA: TGTGCCAGCAGTCCCGCAGTAGCTACTGAAGCTTTCTTT.

In nucleotides, the CDR3 is TGTGCCAGCAGCGGGGACAGGGCATCCTACGAGCAGTACTTC. Encoded protein: CASSGDRASYEQYF. The gene calls are TRBV16 and TRBJ2-7, with 9 bases that match TRBD1. The CDR3 contains 14 residues. Losses at the gene ends were 5 bases for V and 1 base for J; bases not matched to a gene: 3. CDR1 is KGHSY and CDR2 is FQNENV in the germline V gene.

This sequence joins TRBV9 and TRBJ2-5; unclear D gene. From germline, CDR1 is SGDLS and CDR2 YYNGEE. The CDR3 runs 13 residues. V lost 4 bases and J lost 1, with 8 bases in between. This CDR3 reads CASSLNAQETQYF. The CDR3 DNA reads as TGTGCCAGCAGCTTGAACGCCCAAGAGACCCAGTACTTC.

A single count supports this clone. This chain uses TRBV6-5 with TRBJ2-7; D tentatively fits TRBD1 or TRBD2 (7 bases each). CDR1 MNHEY and CDR2 SVGAGI come from the germline V gene. Trimming removed 0 bases from V and 5 bases from J, with 17 bases in between. This CDR3 is built from 16 residues. The CDR3 DNA is TGTGCCAGCAGTTACTCGGGGCAGGGGGGGTTCAACGAGCAGTACTTC. It yields the protein CASSYSGQGGFNEQYF.

The DNA of the CDR3 is TGCGCCAGCAGCCAAGGGGACAGCACAGATACGCAGTATTTT. Protein: CASSQGDSTDTQYF. This chain links TRBV4-1 with TRBJ2-3, with D perhaps being TRBD1 or TRBD2 (5 bases each). Trimming left V 1 base short and J 0 bases short, with 5 bases between. From germline, CDR1 is MGHRA and CDR2 YSYEKL. The CDR3 extends over 14 amino acids.

This chain connects TRBV18 to TRBJ2-1, with 10 bases matching TRBD2. CDR3 size: 17 residues. Germline CDR1 reads KGHSH; CDR2 reads LQKENI. Trimming at V came to 2 bases and at J to 7 bases, leaving 11 bases not matched to a gene. In nucleotides, the CDR3 is TGTGCCAGCTCACCAAGGGCTAGCGGGGGTACCGCGAATGAGCAGTTCTTC. Encoded protein: CASSPRASGGTANEQFF. Together with reference TRBV18 and TRBJ2-1, the CDR3 gives the full variable domain: NAGVMQNPRHLVRRRGQEARLRCSPMKGHSHVYWYRQLPEEGLKFMVYLQKENIIDESGMPKERFSAEFPKEGPSILRIQQVVRGDSAAYFCASSPRASGGTANEQFFGPGTRLTVL.

The genes are TRBV6-1 and TRBJ1-5; no clear D gene. The CDR3 has 14 residues. V lost 7 bases and J lost 5, with 15 bases in between. Per germline, CDR1 MNHNS and CDR2 SASEGT. The CDR3 is CASTRDWEDQPQHF. Here the CDR3 DNA reads TGTGCCAGCACCAGAGACTGGGAGGATCAGCCCCAGCATTTT.

V usage is TRBV10-3 and J usage is TRBJ2-1; no clear D gene. Germline V CDR1 and CDR2: ENHRY, SYGVKD. V shed 6 bases and J shed 8 bases, with 17 bases lying between them. The length of the CDR3 is 14 residues. The CDR3 is CAIRQVGADDEQFF. CDR3 bases: TGTGCCATCAGGCAAGTCGGAGCAGATGATGAGCAGTTCTTC.

This clone appeared a single time. J is TRBJ1-3 and V is TRBV15; 7 bases align to TRBD1. Germline CDR1 LNHNV, CDR2 YYDKDF (reference sequence). CDR3 length equals 16 residues. V lost 3 bases, J lost 1 base, and 6 bases stayed unmatched. CDR3: CATSSQTGKSGNTIYF. The DNA for the CDR3 is TGTGCCACCAGCAGTCAGACAGGGAAATCTGGAAACACCATATATTTT.

The V and J genes are TRBV2 and TRBJ2-7; 11 bases map to TRBD1. The CDR3 has 14 amino acids. Germline-derived CDR1 and CDR2 are SNHLY and FYNNEI. With V trimmed by 6 bases and J by 6 bases, 7 bases remained unmatched. In nucleotides, the CDR3 is TGTGCCAGCAGGACAACCGGGACAGGGGGCGAGCAGTACTTC. Protein product: CASRTTGTGGEQYF.